This T cell receptor (beta chain) is drawn from a study of vaccination effects on CD4 cells after COVID-19. Study background: Each participant was given two doses of one vaccine (BNT162b2 or mRNA-1273).

Whole-study findings and limits: Infection- and vaccine-induced clones contracted markedly late after vaccination. Within healthy vaccinees, only 1 of 255 vaccine-induced clones displayed cross-reactivity with common cold coronaviruses.

Sequencing used immunoSEQ multiplex PCR; TCRdb keeps in-frame clones, though not all of them. The sample contains over 25,000 clones, around 80% of which appear only once. The table lists this clone with a few counts. What it binds is not known. Germline V CDR1 and CDR2: SNHLY, FYNNEI. The CDR3 covers 13 residues. V shed 3 bases and J shed 4 bases, with 9 bases lying between them. Antigen-specific CD4+ T cells were first expanded with viral peptide pools by the ViraFEST assay and only then sequenced. Subsequent to a culture period of under twelve days, CD4+ T cells were isolated. Vaccine recipients had no previous SARS-CoV-2 infection; their nucleocapsid antibodies were negative. Cells had half their medium changed to IL-2 medium on days 3 and 7.

The source of this sequence is a human donor who received a COVID-19 vaccine. The sample consisted of CD4+ T cells from PBMCs cultured with SARS-CoV-2 spike peptides, taken before COVID-19 vaccination. V is TRBV2 and J is TRBJ1-2; D gene uncertain. CDR3 bases: TGTGCCAGCAGTGAGATACGGCTCTATGGCTACACCTTC. Its translation: CASSEIRLYGYTF.